This paragraph covers one T cell receptor beta chain sequence. Its antigen is undetermined. The authors took one heparinised blood draw, averaging about 116 mL, from each donor. All of the isolated RNA was reverse transcribed, so expressed TCRB transcripts were sequenced. This table comes from immunoSEQ multiplex PCR, and its TCRdb copy is limited to in-frame clones, with some not included. The profile covers some 280,000 clones, with around an eighth appearing a single time and 0.015% to 0.02% taken by the ten largest. This sample is part of a study of beta chain features in type 1 diabetes. Findings and limits, study-wide: Shorter TCRB CDR3s, moderately but significantly so, marked every one of the four CD4+ subsets in Type 1 diabetes patients. More deletions and fewer insertions at VDJ junctions were found in patients with type 1 diabetes.

The receptor comes from a man aged 25-45 years with type 1 diabetes. Sequences were obtained from naive CD4+ T cells from blood.

This chain's CDR3 is CASTSGGRNQPQHF. The CDR3 nucleotides read TGTGCCAGCACCTCAGGGGGCCGGAATCAGCCCCAGCATTTT. The chain uses TRBV28 and TRBJ1-5; 8 positions agree with TRBD1. With 7 bases clipped from V and 4 bases from J, the junction kept 6 bases outside the gene matches. The CDR3 sequence is 14 residues long. Looked up from germline, CDR1 is MDHEN and CDR2 is SYDVKM.